This T cell receptor (beta chain) stems from a study of shared clonotypes between healthy human individuals. Study-wide results and caveats: Four donors shared 4.5% to 6.5% of their naive CD4 clonotypes.

Trimming pared 6 bases from V and 1 base from J, leaving 18 bases between. CDR1 MDHEN and CDR2 SYDVKM come from the germline V gene. The CDR3 consists of 16 residues. Sequenced by immunoSEQ multiplex PCR; TCRdb stores in-frame clones only, minus some. The sample lists about 380,000 clones, approximately 97% occurring once. With regard to this clone: Its matching antigen is unknown.

This clonotype was obtained from a man younger than 40 in good health. The sample consisted of memory CD8+ T cells sorted from blood. Noted subset: CD45RO+ cells pooled with CCR7-negative TemRA cells. This chain uses TRBV28 with TRBJ1-1; D remains ambiguous. CDR3 protein: CASSPRRGGGNTEAFF. CDR3 sequence (DNA): TGTGCCAGCAGCCCTCGTCGGGGAGGCGGGAACACTGAAGCTTTCTTT.